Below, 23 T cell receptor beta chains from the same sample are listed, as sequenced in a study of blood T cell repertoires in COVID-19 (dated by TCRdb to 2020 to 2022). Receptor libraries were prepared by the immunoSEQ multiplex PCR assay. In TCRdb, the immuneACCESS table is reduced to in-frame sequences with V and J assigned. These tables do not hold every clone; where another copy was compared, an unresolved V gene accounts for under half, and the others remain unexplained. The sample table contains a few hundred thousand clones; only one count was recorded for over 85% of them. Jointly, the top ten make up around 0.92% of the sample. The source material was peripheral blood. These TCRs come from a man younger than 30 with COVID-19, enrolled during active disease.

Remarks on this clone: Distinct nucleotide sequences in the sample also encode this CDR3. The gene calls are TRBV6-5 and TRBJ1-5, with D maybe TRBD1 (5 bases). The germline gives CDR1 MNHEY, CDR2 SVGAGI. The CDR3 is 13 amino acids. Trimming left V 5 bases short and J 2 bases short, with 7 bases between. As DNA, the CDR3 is TGTGCCAGCAGTCAGACAGGCAATCAGCCCCAGCATTTT. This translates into CASSQTGNQPQHF.

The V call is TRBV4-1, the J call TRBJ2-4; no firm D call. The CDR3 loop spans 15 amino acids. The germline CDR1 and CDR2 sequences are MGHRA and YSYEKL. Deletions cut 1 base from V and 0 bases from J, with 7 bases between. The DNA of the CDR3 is TGCGCCAGCAGCCAAGTTTCCCTAGCCAAAAACATTCAGTACTTC. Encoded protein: CASSQVSLAKNIQYF.

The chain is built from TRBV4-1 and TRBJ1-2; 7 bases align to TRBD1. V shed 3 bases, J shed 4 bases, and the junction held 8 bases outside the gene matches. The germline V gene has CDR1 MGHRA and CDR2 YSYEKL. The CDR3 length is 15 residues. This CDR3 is CASSHTGTDFYGYTF. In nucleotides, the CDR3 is TGCGCCAGCAGCCACACCGGGACAGACTTCTATGGCTACACCTTC.

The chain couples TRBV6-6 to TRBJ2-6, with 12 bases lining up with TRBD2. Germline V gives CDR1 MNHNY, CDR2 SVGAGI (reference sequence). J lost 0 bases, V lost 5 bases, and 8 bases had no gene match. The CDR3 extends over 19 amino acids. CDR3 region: CASSLMGLAGSSGANVLTF. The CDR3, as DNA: TGTGCCAGCAGTCTTATGGGACTAGCGGGTTCCTCTGGGGCCAACGTCCTGACTTTC.

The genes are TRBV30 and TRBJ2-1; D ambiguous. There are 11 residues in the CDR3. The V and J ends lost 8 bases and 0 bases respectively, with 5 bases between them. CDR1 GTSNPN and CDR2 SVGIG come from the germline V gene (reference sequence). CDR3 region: CATSSYNEQFF. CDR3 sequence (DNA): TGTGCCACAAGCTCCTACAATGAGCAGTTCTTC.

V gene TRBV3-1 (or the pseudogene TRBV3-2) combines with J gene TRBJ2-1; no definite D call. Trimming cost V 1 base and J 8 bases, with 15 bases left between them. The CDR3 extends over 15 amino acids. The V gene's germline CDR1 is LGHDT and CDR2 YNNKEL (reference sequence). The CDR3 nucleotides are TGTGCCAGCAGCCAAGCAAGCGCCCGGTGGCATGAGCAGTTCTTC. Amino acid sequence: CASSQASARWHEQFF.

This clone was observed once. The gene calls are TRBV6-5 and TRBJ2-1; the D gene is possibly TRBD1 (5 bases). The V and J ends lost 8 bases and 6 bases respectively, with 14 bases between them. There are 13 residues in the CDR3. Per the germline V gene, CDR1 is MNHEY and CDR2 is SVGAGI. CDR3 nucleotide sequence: TGTGCCAGCGGAATAGACAGATCCAATGAGCAGTTCTTC. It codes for CASGIDRSNEQFF.

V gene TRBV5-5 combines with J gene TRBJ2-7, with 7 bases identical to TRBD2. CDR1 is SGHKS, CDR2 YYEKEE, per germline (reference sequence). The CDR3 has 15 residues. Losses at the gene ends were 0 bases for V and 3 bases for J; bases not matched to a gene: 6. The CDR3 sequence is CASSLAWLADYEQYF. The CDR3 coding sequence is TGTGCCAGCAGCTTGGCCTGGCTAGCGGACTACGAGCAGTACTTC.

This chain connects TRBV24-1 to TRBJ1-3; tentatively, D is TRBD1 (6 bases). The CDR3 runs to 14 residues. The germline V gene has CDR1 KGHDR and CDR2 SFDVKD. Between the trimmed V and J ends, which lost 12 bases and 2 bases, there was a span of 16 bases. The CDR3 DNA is TGTGCCTCTCGACCCGGGGGGCCTGGAAACACCATATATTTT. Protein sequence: CASRPGGPGNTIYF.

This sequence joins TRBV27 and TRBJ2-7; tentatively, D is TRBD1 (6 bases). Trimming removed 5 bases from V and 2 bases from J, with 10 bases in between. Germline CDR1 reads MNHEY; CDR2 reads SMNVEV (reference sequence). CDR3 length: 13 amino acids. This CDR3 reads CASSGTNAYEQYF. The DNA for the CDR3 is TGTGCCAGCAGTGGGACAAACGCCTACGAGCAGTACTTC.

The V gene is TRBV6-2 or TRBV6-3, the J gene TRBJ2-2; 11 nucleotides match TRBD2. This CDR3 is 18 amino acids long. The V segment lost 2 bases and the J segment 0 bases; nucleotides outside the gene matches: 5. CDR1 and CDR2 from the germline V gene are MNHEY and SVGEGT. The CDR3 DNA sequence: TGTGCCAGCAGTTACGGGGGACTAGCGGATGCGAACACCGGGGAGCTGTTTTTT. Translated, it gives CASSYGGLADANTGELFF.

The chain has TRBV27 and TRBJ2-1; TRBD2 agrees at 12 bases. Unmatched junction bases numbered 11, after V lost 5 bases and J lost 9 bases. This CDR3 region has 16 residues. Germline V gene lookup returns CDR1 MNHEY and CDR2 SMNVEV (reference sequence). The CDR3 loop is CASSPIASGRASEQFF. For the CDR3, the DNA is TGTGCCAGCAGTCCAATCGCTAGCGGGAGGGCCAGTGAGCAGTTCTTC.

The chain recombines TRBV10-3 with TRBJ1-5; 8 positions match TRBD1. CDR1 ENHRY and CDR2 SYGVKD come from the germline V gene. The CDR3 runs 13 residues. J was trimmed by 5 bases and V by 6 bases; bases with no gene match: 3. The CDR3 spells CAISGQGDQPQHF. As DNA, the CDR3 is TGTGCCATCAGCGGACAGGGCGATCAGCCCCAGCATTTT.

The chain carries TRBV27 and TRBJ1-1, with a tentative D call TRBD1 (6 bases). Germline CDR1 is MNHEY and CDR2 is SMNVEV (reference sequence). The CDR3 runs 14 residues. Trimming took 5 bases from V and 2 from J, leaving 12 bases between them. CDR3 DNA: TGTGCCAGCAGTAACCTCAGGGGAAACACTGAAGCTTTCTTT. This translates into CASSNLRGNTEAFF.

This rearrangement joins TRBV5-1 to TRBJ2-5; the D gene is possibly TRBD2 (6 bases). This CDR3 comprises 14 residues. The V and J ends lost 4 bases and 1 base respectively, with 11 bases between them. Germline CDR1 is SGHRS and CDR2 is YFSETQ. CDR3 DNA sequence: TGCGCCAGCAGCATACTGGGGGGCCAAGAGACCCAGTACTTC. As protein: CASSILGGQETQYF. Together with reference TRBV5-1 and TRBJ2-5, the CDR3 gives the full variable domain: KAGVTQTPRYLIKTRGQQVTLSCSPISGHRSVSWYQQTPGQGLQFLFEYFSETQRNKGNFPGRFSGRQFSNSRSEMNVSTLELGDSALYLCASSILGGQETQYFGPGTRLLVL.

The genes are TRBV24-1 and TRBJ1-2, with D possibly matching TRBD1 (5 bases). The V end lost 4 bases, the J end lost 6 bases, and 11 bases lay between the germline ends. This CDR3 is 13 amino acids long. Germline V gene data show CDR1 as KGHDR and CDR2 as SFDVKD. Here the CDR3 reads CATSDTRQNGYTF. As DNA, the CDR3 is TGTGCCACCAGTGACACACGACAGAATGGCTACACCTTC.

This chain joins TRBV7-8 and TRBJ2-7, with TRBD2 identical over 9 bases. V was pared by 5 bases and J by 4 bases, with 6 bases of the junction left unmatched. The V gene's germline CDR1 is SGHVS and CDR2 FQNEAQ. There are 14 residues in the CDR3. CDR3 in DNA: TGTGCCAGCAGCCCCTATAGCGGGAGTTACGAGCAGTACTTC. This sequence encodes CASSPYSGSYEQYF. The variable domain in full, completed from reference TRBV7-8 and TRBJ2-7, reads GAGVSQSPRYKVAKRGQDVALRCDPISGHVSLFWYQQALGQGPEFLTYFQNEAQLDKSGLPSDRFFAERPEGSVSTLKIQRTQQEDSAVYLCASSPYSGSYEQYFGPGTRLTVT.

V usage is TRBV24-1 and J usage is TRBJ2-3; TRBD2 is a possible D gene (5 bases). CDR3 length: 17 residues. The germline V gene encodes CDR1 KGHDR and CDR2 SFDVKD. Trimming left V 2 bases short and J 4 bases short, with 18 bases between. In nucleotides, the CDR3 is TGTGCCACCAGTGATTATTGTACTAGTCCACCTGCAGATACGCAGTATTTT. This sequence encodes CATSDYCTSPPADTQYF.

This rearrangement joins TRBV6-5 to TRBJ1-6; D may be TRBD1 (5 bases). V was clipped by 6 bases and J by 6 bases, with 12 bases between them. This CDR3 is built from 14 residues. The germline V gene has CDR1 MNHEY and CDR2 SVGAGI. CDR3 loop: CASSPLGGNSPLHF. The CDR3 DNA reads TGTGCCAGCAGCCCCTTGGGGGGTAATTCACCCCTCCACTTT.

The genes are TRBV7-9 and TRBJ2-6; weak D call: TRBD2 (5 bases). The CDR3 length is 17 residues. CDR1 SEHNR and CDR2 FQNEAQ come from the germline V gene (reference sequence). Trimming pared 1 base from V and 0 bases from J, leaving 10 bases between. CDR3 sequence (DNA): TGTGCCAGCAGCTTAGATGCGGGTAGCTCTGGGGCCAACGTCCTGACTTTC. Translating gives CASSLDAGSSGANVLTF.

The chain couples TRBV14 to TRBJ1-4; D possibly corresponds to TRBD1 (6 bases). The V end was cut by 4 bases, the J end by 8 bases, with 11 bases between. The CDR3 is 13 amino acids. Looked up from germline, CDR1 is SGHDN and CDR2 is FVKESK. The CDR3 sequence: CASSRGGREKLFF. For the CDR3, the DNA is TGTGCCAGCAGCCGGGGGGGGCGGGAAAAACTGTTTTTT.

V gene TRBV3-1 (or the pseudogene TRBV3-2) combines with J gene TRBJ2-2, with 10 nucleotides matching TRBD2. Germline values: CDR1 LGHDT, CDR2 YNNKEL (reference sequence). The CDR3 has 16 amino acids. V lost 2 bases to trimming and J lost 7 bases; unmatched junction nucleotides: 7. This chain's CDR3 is CASSQQRGGLSGELFF. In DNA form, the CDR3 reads TGTGCCAGCAGCCAACAGCGGGGGGGCCTCAGCGGGGAGCTGTTTTTT.

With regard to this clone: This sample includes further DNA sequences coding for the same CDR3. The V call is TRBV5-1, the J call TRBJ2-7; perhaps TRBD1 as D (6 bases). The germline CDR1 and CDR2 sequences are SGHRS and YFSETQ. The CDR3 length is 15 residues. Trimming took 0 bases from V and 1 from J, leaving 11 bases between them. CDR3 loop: CASSLAGGSSYEQYF. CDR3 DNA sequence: TGCGCCAGCAGCTTGGCTGGGGGCTCGTCCTACGAGCAGTACTTC.